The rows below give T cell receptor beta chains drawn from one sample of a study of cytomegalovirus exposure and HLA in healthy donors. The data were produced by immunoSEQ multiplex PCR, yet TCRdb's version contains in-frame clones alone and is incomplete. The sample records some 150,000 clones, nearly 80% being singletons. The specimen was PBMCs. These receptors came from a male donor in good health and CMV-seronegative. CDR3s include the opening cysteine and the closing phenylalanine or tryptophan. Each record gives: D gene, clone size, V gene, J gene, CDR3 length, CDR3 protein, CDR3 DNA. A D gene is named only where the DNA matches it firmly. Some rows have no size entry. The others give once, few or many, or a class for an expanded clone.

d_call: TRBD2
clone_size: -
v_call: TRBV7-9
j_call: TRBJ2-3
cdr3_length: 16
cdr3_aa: CASSLLVRGGLDTQYF
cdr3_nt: TGTGCCAGCAGCCTACTCGTACGGGGGGGCCTGGATACGCAGTATTTT

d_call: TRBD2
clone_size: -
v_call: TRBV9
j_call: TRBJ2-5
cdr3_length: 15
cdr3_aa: CASSAQRGGGETQYF
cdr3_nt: TGTGCCAGCAGCGCCCAGCGGGGGGGCGGGGAGACCCAGTACTTC

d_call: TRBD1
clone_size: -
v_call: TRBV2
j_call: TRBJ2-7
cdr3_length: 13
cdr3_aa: CASSTGSPYEQYF
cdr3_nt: TGTGCCAGCTCGACAGGGAGTCCGTACGAGCAGTACTTC

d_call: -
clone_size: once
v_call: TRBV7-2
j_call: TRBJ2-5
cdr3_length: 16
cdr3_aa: CASSPRWGGLGETQYF
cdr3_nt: TGTGCCAGCAGCCCGAGGTGGGGGGGCTTAGGGGAGACCCAGTACTTC

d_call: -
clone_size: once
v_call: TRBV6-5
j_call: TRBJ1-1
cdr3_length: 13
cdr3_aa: CASSYARNTEAFF
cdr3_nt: TGTGCCAGCAGTTACGCCAGGAACACTGAAGCTTTCTTT

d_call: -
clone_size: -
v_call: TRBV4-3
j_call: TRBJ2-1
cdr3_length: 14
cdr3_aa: CVSSQDQGYNEQFF
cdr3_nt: TGCGTCAGCAGCCAAGATCAGGGATACAATGAGCAGTTCTTC

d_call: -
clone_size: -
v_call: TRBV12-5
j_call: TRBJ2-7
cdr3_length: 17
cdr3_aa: CASGLPTNTEGDYEQYF
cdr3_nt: TGTGCTAGTGGTTTGCCAACTAACACGGAGGGAGACTACGAGCAGTACTTC

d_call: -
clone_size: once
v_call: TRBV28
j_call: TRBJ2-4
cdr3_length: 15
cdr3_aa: CASSSPGLPKNIQYF
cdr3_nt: TGTGCCAGCAGTTCTCCTGGCCTCCCCAAAAACATTCAGTACTTC

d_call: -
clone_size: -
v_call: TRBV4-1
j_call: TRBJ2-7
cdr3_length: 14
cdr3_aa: CASSQEGTSYEQYF
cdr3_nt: TGCGCCAGCAGCCAAGAGGGGACAAGCTACGAGCAGTACTTC

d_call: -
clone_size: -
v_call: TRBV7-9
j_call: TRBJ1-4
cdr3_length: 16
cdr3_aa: CASSLGTGGGDEKLFF
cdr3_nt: TGTGCCAGCAGCTTGGGAACTGGGGGAGGTGATGAAAAACTGTTTTTT

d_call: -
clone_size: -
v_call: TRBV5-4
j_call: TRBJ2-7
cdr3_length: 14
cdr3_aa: CASSLVVGSGVFYF
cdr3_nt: TGTGCCAGCAGCTTGGTGGTCGGTAGTGGAGTTTTTTACTTC

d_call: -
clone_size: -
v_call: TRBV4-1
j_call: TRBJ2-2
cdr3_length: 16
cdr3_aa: CASSQVPGLITGELFF
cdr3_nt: TGCGCCAGCAGCCAGGTGCCGGGACTTATCACCGGGGAGCTGTTTTTT

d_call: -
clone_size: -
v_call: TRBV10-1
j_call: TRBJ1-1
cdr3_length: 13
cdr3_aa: CASSYRADTEAFF
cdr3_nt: TGCGCCAGCAGTTACAGGGCGGACACTGAAGCTTTCTTT

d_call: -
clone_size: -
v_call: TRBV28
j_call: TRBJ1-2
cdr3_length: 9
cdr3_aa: CARNYGYTF
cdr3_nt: TGTGCCCGTAACTATGGCTACACCTTC

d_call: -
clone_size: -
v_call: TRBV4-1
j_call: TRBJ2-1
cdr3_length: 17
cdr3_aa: CASSQDSGGLGLYEQFF
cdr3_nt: TGCGCCAGCAGCCAAGATTCGGGCGGTTTGGGGCTATATGAGCAGTTCTTC

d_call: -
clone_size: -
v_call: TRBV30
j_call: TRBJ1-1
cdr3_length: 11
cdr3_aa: CAWIELIEAFF
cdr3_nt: TGTGCCTGGATCGAGTTGATTGAAGCTTTCTTT

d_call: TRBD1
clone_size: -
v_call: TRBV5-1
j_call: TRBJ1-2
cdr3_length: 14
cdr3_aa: CASSLAGQGDGYTF
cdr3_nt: TGCGCCAGCAGCTTGGCGGGACAGGGCGATGGCTACACCTTC

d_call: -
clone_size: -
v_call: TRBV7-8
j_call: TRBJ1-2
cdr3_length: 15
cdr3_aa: CASSPRRVGSYGYTF
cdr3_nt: TGTGCCAGCAGCCCAAGGAGGGTGGGGAGCTATGGCTACACCTTC

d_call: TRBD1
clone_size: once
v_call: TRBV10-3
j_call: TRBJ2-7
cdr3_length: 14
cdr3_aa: CAIRTPGQNYEQYF
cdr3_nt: TGTGCCATCAGGACTCCGGGACAGAACTACGAGCAGTACTTC

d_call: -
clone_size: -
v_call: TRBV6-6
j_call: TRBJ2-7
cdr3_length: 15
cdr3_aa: CASSRGTPGAYEQYF
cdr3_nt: TGTGCCAGCAGTAGGGGCACTCCAGGAGCCTACGAGCAGTACTTC

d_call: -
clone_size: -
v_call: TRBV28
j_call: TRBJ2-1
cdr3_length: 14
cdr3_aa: CASSSGLPIGEQFF
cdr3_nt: TGTGCCAGCAGTTCGGGACTTCCTATAGGTGAGCAGTTCTTC

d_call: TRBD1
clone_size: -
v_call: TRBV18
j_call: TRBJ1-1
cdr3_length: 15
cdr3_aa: CASSPRETGVSEAFF
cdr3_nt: TGTGCCAGCTCACCGAGAGAGACAGGGGTCTCTGAAGCTTTCTTT

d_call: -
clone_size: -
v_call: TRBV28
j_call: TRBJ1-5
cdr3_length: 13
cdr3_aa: CASSPGVNQPQHF
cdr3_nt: TGTGCCAGCAGCCCCGGGGTCAATCAGCCCCAGCATTTT

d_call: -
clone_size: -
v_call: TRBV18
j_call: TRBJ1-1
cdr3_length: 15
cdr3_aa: CASSPRGEGGPEAFF
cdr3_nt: TGTGCCAGCTCACCCCGGGGGGAGGGCGGGCCTGAAGCTTTCTTT

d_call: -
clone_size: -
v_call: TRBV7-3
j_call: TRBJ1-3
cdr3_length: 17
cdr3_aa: CASSLEVRITSGNTIYF
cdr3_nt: TGTGCCAGCAGCCTCGAGGTTAGAATTACCTCTGGAAACACCATATATTTT

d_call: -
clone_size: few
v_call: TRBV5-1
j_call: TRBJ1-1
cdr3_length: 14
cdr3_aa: CASSLASSNTEAFF
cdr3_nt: TGCGCCAGCAGCTTGGCCAGTTCGAACACTGAAGCTTTCTTT

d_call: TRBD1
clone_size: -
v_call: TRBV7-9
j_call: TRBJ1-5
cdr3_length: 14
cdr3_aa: CASSLQGDNQPQHF
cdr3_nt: TGTGCCAGCAGCCTACAGGGGGACAATCAGCCCCAGCATTTT

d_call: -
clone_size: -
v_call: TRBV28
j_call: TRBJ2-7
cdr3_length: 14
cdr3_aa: CASRRQVTSSEQYF
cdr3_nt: TGTGCCAGCAGACGACAGGTCACCTCCTCCGAGCAGTACTTC

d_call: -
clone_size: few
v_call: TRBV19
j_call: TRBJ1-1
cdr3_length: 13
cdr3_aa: CASSIRGNTEAFF
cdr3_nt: TGTGCCAGTAGTATTCGGGGGAACACTGAAGCTTTCTTT

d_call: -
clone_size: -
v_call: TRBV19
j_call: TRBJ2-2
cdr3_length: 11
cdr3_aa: CASGGTGELFF
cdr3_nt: TGTGCCAGCGGGGGCACCGGGGAGCTGTTTTTT